Below, one TCR beta chain is given with its context. This entry is derived from a study of blood T cell repertoires in COVID-19. Turning to the study itself: Sites across the United States, Italy and Spain contributed samples from acute and convalescent COVID-19. The analysed material was cDNA or gDNA that came from T cells, B-cell-depleted T cells, or PBMCs.

Per the original methods: Cell counts per sample came from amplifying reference gene primers. Only in-frame clones appear in the TCRdb table, and some are missing; sequencing was by immunoSEQ multiplex PCR. The DNA was the basis for D and trimming; V, J and clone size are from that table. The data contain 300,000 to 450,000 clones, less than 85% of them singletons. V was clipped by 2 bases and J by 0 bases; unmatched bases: 7. This CDR3 region has 17 residues. The chain couples TRBV23-1 to TRBJ2-4; 7 bases fit TRBD1. TRBV23-1 is an open reading frame whose function is uncertain. Sequencing used peripheral blood. The receptor was derived from a woman under 30 with acute or convalescent COVID-19. This CDR3 reads CASSQGDRGLAKNIQYF. The CDR3 region has the DNA TGCGCCAGCAGTCAAGGGGACAGAGGATTAGCCAAAAACATTCAGTACTTC.